Listed below are T cell receptor beta chains from one sample, sequenced in a study of blood T cell repertoires in COVID-19. TCRdb keeps only in-frame clones here, not all; method: immunoSEQ multiplex PCR. Here the sample spans about 190,000 clones, 70% to 85% being singletons. Input material: PBMCs or T cells enriched from blood (not recorded which). Receptors were obtained from a woman in her 30s who had recovered from COVID-19. The CDR3 runs from the conserved cysteine through the conserved F or W. A D gene is named only where the DNA matches it firmly. Clone size, where shown, is once, few, many, or a class for clones that have expanded.

v_gene	j_gene	d_gene	abundance	CDR3aa	CDR3nt
TRBV28	TRBJ1-4	TRBD1	once	CASSPDRAREKLFF	TGTGCCAGCAGCCCGGACAGGGCTCGTGAAAAACTGTTTTTT
TRBV18	TRBJ1-2	TRBD1	NA	CASSPPLQGISLDTF	TGTGCCAGCTCACCACCGTTACAGGGGATATCGCTGGACACCTTC
TRBV3-1/TRBV3-2	TRBJ2-3	NA	few	CASSQASRGDLTDTQYF	TGTGCCAGCAGCCAAGCGTCCCGGGGAGACCTCACAGATACGCAGTATTTT
TRBV30	TRBJ1-4	NA	once	CAWSVRTRNEKLFF	TGTGCCTGGAGTGTACGAACTCGAAATGAAAAACTGTTTTTT
TRBV10-3	TRBJ1-1	TRBD1	NA	CAIRWTGSDTEAFF	TGTGCCATCAGATGGACAGGGTCGGACACTGAAGCTTTCTTT
TRBV5-3	TRBJ1-5	NA	NA	CARSLEMTEGGQPQHF	TGTGCCAGAAGCTTGGAGATGACTGAGGGAGGCCAGCCCCAGCATTTT
TRBV7-2	TRBJ2-7	TRBD1	NA	CASSLDTGELYEQYF	TGTGCCAGCAGCTTAGACACAGGGGAGCTGTACGAGCAGTACTTC
TRBV27	TRBJ2-3	TRBD1	NA	CASSLWTGATDTQYF	TGTGCCAGCAGTTTATGGACAGGGGCCACAGATACGCAGTATTTT
TRBV2	TRBJ1-4	NA	NA	CASGVGREESNEKLFF	TGTGCCAGCGGCGTAGGCAGGGAAGAGAGTAATGAAAAACTGTTTTTT
TRBV7-9	TRBJ1-1	NA	NA	CASSFTGGQTEAFF	TGTGCCAGCAGCTTCACGGGGGGGCAGACTGAAGCTTTCTTT
TRBV27	TRBJ2-1	TRBD2	NA	CASSLRREVYNEQFF	TGTGCCAGCAGTTTAAGGCGGGAGGTCTACAATGAGCAGTTCTTC
TRBV11-3	TRBJ2-1	TRBD2	NA	CASSLAGGPPYNEQFF	TGTGCCAGCAGTCTAGCGGGAGGGCCGCCCTACAATGAGCAGTTCTTC
TRBV2	TRBJ1-2	TRBD1	NA	CASSVGRTGGADYGYTF	TGTGCCAGCAGTGTAGGACGGACAGGGGGCGCAGACTATGGCTACACCTTC
TRBV24-1	TRBJ2-1	NA	NA	CATSLGKGVLRGNEQFF	TGTGCCACCAGTCTGGGTAAGGGGGTGCTGAGGGGAAATGAGCAGTTCTTC
TRBV12-5	TRBJ2-1	TRBD2	few	CASGLWLAGVNEQFF	TGTGCTAGTGGTTTGTGGCTAGCGGGGGTGAATGAGCAGTTCTTC
TRBV7-9	TRBJ2-7	TRBD1	NA	CASSWPLQGAYEQYF	TGTGCCAGCAGCTGGCCCTTACAGGGGGCCTACGAGCAGTACTTC
TRBV7-9	TRBJ2-5	TRBD1	NA	CASSTGVAETQYF	TGTGCCAGCAGCACAGGGGTTGCAGAGACCCAGTACTTC
TRBV28	TRBJ1-5	NA	NA	CASSLRPAGDQPQHF	TGTGCCAGCAGTTTAAGGCCGGCAGGGGATCAGCCCCAGCATTTT
TRBV19	TRBJ2-5	TRBD2	NA	CASNGGLALKTQYF	TGTGCCAGTAACGGGGGACTAGCTCTGAAGACCCAGTACTTC
TRBV19	TRBJ2-6	TRBD1	NA	CASTTDRGYTGANVLTF	TGTGCCAGTACCACGGACAGGGGATACACTGGGGCCAACGTCCTGACTTTC
TRBV5-1	TRBJ2-2	NA	NA	CASSFDTPGELFF	TGCGCCAGCAGCTTCGACACCCCCGGGGAGCTGTTTTTT
TRBV5-1	TRBJ1-1	NA	NA	CASSFRARMNTEAFF	TGCGCCAGCAGCTTCCGTGCTAGGATGAACACTGAAGCTTTCTTT
TRBV5-1	TRBJ1-1	TRBD1	NA	CASSRTGVGTEAFF	TGCGCCAGCAGTCGTACAGGGGTTGGGACTGAAGCTTTCTTT